This T cell receptor beta chain derives from a study of regulatory T cells in long-lasting Graves disease. Time point of the sample: newly diagnosed GD, antithyroid drugs for less than 3 months. The TCR library was prepared using RNA isolated from PBMCs. This clonotype appeared many times. At one boundary the junction diverges from the germline segment, which might be a read error. CDR3 regions were amplified by Arm-PCR using iRepertoire HTBI primers to build TCR beta libraries. Using its own MiXCR run on the multiplex PCR reads, TCRdb lists one record per CDR3 protein. The repertoire holds fewer than 400,000 distinct CDR3 sequences, with 15% to 20% as singletons. This CDR3 region has 13 residues. Germline V gene lookup returns CDR1 MNHNS and CDR2 SASEGT.

The J gene is TRBJ2-5, the V gene TRBV6-1, with D possibly being TRBD1 or TRBD2 (6 bases each). The sequence derives from a female donor with Graves disease. This sample comprised peripheral blood mononuclear cells (PBMCs), obtained at new diagnosis, from a patient treated with antithyroid drugs. The CDR3 loop reads CASSEGGLETQYF. In DNA, the CDR3 is TGTGCCAGCAGCGAAGGGGGGCTCGAGACCCAGTACTTC.